Following are 12 T cell receptor beta chains from one sample sequenced in a study of T cells in pancreatic ductal adenocarcinoma. The data were produced by immunoSEQ multiplex PCR, yet TCRdb's version contains in-frame clones alone and is incomplete. The sample gives more than 15,000 clones, around nine tenths of which show up once; 0.94% is in the top ten. Surgery without prior neoadjuvant therapy was the treatment of the selected pancreatic ductal adenocarcinoma patients. Sequenced material: PBMCs. The receptor source for this set is a human donor with pancreatic ductal adenocarcinoma.

The chain couples TRBV7-6 to TRBJ2-7, with D perhaps matching TRBD2 (6 bases). In germline, CDR1 is SGHVS, CDR2 FNYEAQ. The CDR3 spans 12 residues. V shed 5 bases and J shed 2 bases, with 7 bases lying between them. The CDR3 nucleotides read TGTGCCAGCAGCACGGGGGCCTACGAGCAGTACTTC. Translated: CASSTGAYEQYF.

The V gene is TRBV18, the J gene TRBJ2-3, with 8 bases aligning to TRBD2. The J segment lost 2 bases and the V segment lost 2 bases, leaving 6 bases of the junction unmatched. CDR3 length equals 16 residues. In germline, CDR1 is KGHSH, CDR2 LQKENI. CDR3 sequence reads: CASSPMQRGYTDTQYF. CDR3 DNA: TGTGCCAGCTCACCAATGCAGCGGGGGTACACAGATACGCAGTATTTT.

This chain connects TRBV19 to TRBJ1-5; D remains ambiguous. This CDR3 spans 13 amino acids. Germline loops: CDR1 LNHDA, CDR2 SQIVND (reference sequence). The germline V and J ends were trimmed by 6 bases and 3 bases, with 9 bases remaining between them. CDR3 loop: CASSYRVNQPQHF. The CDR3 DNA sequence: TGTGCCAGTAGCTATCGTGTCAATCAGCCCCAGCATTTT.

The chain carries TRBV5-1 and TRBJ1-4, with 8 positions matching TRBD1. The CDR3 runs 14 residues. Germline values: CDR1 SGHRS, CDR2 YFSETQ. The trim removed 4 bases at V and 5 bases at J, leaving 4 bases unmatched. The CDR3 DNA reads TGCGCCAGCAGCCTGACAGGGGCCAATGAAAAACTGTTTTTT. As protein: CASSLTGANEKLFF.

The chain couples TRBV7-2 to TRBJ1-1, with D unclear. This CDR3 is built from 15 residues. Trimming removed 3 bases at V and 1 base at J, with 12 bases between. The germline V gene encodes CDR1 SGHTA and CDR2 FQGNSA. In DNA, the CDR3 is TGTGCCAGCAGCTTCGATATCTCAGGGAACACTGAAGCTTTCTTT. This sequence encodes CASSFDISGNTEAFF.

The chain couples TRBV27 to TRBJ2-1, with a tentative D call TRBD2 (5 bases). The V end lost 2 bases, the J end lost 6 bases, and 17 bases lay between the germline ends. This CDR3 region has 16 residues. Germline CDR1 MNHEY, CDR2 SMNVEV (reference sequence). The CDR3 reads CASSLGMGSMGNEQFF. The CDR3 region has the DNA TGTGCCAGCAGTTTAGGTATGGGGAGCATGGGCAATGAGCAGTTCTTC.

The chain joins TRBV5-4 to TRBJ1-6, with 10 positions matching TRBD1. Germline V gene sequence: CDR1 SGHNT, CDR2 YYREEE (reference sequence). Losses at the gene ends were 3 bases for V and 9 bases for J; bases not matched to a gene: 3. This CDR3 has 14 amino acids. CDR3 residues: CASSWTGGTSPLHF. The CDR3 nucleotides are TGTGCCAGCAGCTGGACAGGGGGTACTTCACCCCTCCACTTT.

About this clone itself: This sample also contains other DNA sequences that code for the same CDR3. The rearrangement links TRBV6-6 to TRBJ1-4; possible D gene TRBD1, 6 bases. The CDR3 contains 14 residues. CDR1 is MNHNY and CDR2 is SVGAGI in the germline V gene (reference sequence). With 6 bases removed from V and 8 bases from J, the gap between germline ends came to 16 bases. As DNA, the CDR3 is TGTGCCAGCAGAGAGACAGGCAGGGGCGAAAAACTGTTTTTT. It is translated as CASRETGRGEKLFF.

The rearrangement uses TRBV5-1 and TRBJ1-1; TRBD1 is a possible D gene (5 bases). Germline loops: CDR1 SGHRS, CDR2 YFSETQ. CDR3 length equals 13 residues. V lost 2 bases and J lost 1, with 6 bases in between. In nucleotides, the CDR3 is TGCGCCAGCAGCTTTCAGGGGAACACTGAAGCTTTCTTT. Protein: CASSFQGNTEAFF.

The gene calls are TRBV6-6 and TRBJ1-3; the D gene is possibly TRBD1 (5 bases). The CDR3 contains 15 residues. CDR1 is MNHNY, CDR2 SVGAGI, per germline (reference sequence). Trimming stripped 7 bases from V and 0 bases from J, with 13 bases between. This chain's CDR3 is CASKTGRVSGNTIYF. The CDR3 bases are TGTGCCAGCAAAACGGGCAGGGTCTCTGGAAACACCATATATTTT.

The CDR3 DNA is TGTGCCAGCAGCCAAGCCTCAGGGGCAGGGGGCTCCTACGAGCAGTACTTC. It yields the protein CASSQASGAGGSYEQYF. V and J are TRBV14 and TRBJ2-7, with 7 bases lining up with TRBD1. Germline V gene lookup returns CDR1 SGHDN and CDR2 FVKESK. CDR3 length equals 17 residues. Losses at the gene ends were 1 base for V and 0 bases for J; bases not matched to a gene: 9.

The chain has TRBV5-1 and TRBJ2-1, with 9 bases matching TRBD2. The CDR3 has 12 amino acids. Germline-derived CDR1 and CDR2 are SGHRS and YFSETQ. J gave up 9 bases and V 4 bases, and 2 bases lay outside the gene matches. The CDR3 protein is CASSGTSTEQFF. The CDR3 DNA sequence: TGCGCCAGCAGCGGGACTAGCACTGAGCAGTTCTTC.